The clone carrying this T cell receptor beta chain was counted many times. The data were taken from a study of T cells in Graves' hyperthyroidism and ophthalmopathy. It was considered stable Graves' hyperthyroidism when ophthalmopathy did not progress within 18 months. Template material for amplifying TCR beta CDR3 regions consisted of RNA transcripts. Carried out on the TCR CDR3, a first-round RT-PCR used the HTBI primer set. In TCRdb, the multiplex PCR reads were re-called with MiXCR into one record per CDR3 protein. The top ten clones hold about 15% of a sample with hundreds of thousands of distinct CDR3 sequences, around 13% of them seen once. Trimming stripped 0 bases from V and 0 bases from J, with 10 bases between. This CDR3 is built from 16 residues. Looked up from germline, CDR1 is SGHRS and CDR2 is YFSETQ.

Sample: blood. The genes are TRBV5-1 and TRBJ2-1; D unresolved. The sequence derives from a middle-aged woman with Graves' hyperthyroidism. The chain's CDR3 is CASSLDAASSYNEQFF. CDR3 in DNA: TGCGCCAGCAGCTTGGATGCGGCAAGCTCCTACAATGAGCAGTTCTTC.